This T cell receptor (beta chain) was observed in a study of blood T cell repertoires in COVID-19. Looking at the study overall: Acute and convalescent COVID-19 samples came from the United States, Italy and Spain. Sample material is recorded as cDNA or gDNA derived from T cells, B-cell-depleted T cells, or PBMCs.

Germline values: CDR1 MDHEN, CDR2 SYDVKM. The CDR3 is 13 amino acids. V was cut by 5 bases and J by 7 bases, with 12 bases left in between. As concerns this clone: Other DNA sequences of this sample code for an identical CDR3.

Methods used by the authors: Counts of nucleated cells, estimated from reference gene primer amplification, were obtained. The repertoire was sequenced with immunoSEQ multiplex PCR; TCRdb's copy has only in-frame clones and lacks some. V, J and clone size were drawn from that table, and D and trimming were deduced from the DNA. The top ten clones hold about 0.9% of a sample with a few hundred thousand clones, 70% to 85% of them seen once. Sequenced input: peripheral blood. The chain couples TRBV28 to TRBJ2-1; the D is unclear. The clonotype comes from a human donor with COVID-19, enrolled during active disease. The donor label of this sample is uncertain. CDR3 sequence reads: CASSLPSRNEQFF. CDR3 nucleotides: TGTGCCAGCAGTCTCCCCTCTCGGAATGAGCAGTTCTTC.